Presented here are 18 T cell receptor beta chains from one specimen sequenced in a study of long-term antiretroviral therapy in people with HIV. A v3.0 immunoSEQ assay was performed at survey level. Clones were sequenced by immunoSEQ multiplex PCR, and TCRdb holds only the in-frame ones, with some missing. The sample has about 37,000 clones, roughly four fifths seen once. The sequencing here drew on unsorted PBMCs, taken 1 year after starting antiretroviral therapy. The source is a young man with HIV.

V and J are TRBV27 and TRBJ2-1, with a weak D call TRBD2 (6 bases). This CDR3 contains 15 residues. Trimming left V 7 bases short and J 0 bases short, with 13 bases between. CDR1 is MNHEY and CDR2 is SMNVEV in the germline V gene (reference sequence). CDR3 region: CASIPSVSSYNEQFF. The CDR3 region has the DNA TGTGCCAGCATCCCTAGCGTAAGCTCCTACAATGAGCAGTTCTTC.

The chain couples TRBV6-4 to TRBJ1-1, with 10 bases identical to TRBD1. The CDR3 consists of 15 residues. From germline, CDR1 is MRHNA and CDR2 SNTAGT. Losses at the gene ends were 2 bases for V and 12 bases for J; bases not matched to a gene: 12. CDR3 coding DNA: TGTGCCAGCAGTGACGGGGGGGGACAGGGGTCGGAAACTTTCTTT. This sequence encodes CASSDGGGQGSETFF.

The chain joins TRBV19 to TRBJ1-1; D is unresolved. CDR3 size: 18 residues. V was pared by 3 bases and J by 4 bases, with 24 bases between. CDR1 is LNHDA and CDR2 is SQIVND in the germline V gene (reference sequence). Written as DNA, the CDR3 is TGTGCCAGTAGTATGGCGACGGCAAATAGATTACTCGGCACTGAAGCTTTCTTT. Translation: CASSMATANRLLGTEAFF. The whole variable domain, remainder taken from reference TRBV19 and TRBJ1-1, is DGGITQSPKYLFRKEGQNVTLSCEQNLNHDAMYWYRQDPGQGLRLIYYSQIVNDFQKGDIAEGYSVSREKKESFPLTVTSAQKNPTAFYLCASSMATANRLLGTEAFFGQGTRLTVV.

The V call is TRBV9, the J call TRBJ2-3; TRBD2 agrees at 11 bases. Germline CDR1 is SGDLS and CDR2 is YYNGEE. The CDR3 spans 18 residues. With 0 bases clipped from V and 4 bases from J, the junction kept 10 bases outside the gene matches. CDR3 loop: CASSVDFSGRAGPDTQYF. In DNA, the CDR3 is TGTGCCAGCAGCGTAGATTTTAGCGGGAGGGCCGGGCCAGATACGCAGTATTTT.

The genes are TRBV13 and TRBJ2-7; D unclear. Trimming shortened V by 0 bases and J by 5 bases, and 2 bases separated the two germline ends. This CDR3 contains 11 residues. Germline V CDR1 and CDR2: PRHDT, FYEKMQ (reference sequence). The CDR3 DNA follows: TGTGCCAGCAGCTTAGGGGACGAGCAGTACTTC. Translating gives CASSLGDEQYF.

The V gene is TRBV11-2, the J gene TRBJ1-1; a weak D match, TRBD1 (5 bases). V gave up 5 bases and J gave up 6 bases, with 19 bases separating them. The CDR3 is made up of 15 amino acids. Germline lookup yields CDR1 SGHAT and CDR2 FQNNGV. The CDR3 region has the DNA TGTGCCAGCAGCCCTACCCCCGGCGGGGACCCTGAAGCTTTCTTT. Amino acids: CASSPTPGGDPEAFF.

CDR3 loop: CASSLSGWTEAFF. The CDR3 nucleotides are TGTGCCAGCAGTTTATCCGGCTGGACTGAAGCTTTCTTT. The chain links TRBV27 to TRBJ1-1; D unresolved. This CDR3 has 13 amino acids. Germline-derived CDR1 and CDR2 are MNHEY and SMNVEV (reference sequence). V was trimmed by 0 bases and J by 5 bases, leaving 7 bases between them.

The rearrangement uses TRBV6-1 and TRBJ1-1; unclear D gene. The germline V and J ends were trimmed by 9 bases and 1 base, with 12 bases remaining between them. The CDR3 extends over 13 amino acids. CDR1 is MNHNS and CDR2 is SASEGT in the germline V gene. Here the CDR3 reads CASTGPWNTEAFF. As DNA, the CDR3 is TGTGCCAGTACCGGGCCTTGGAACACTGAAGCTTTCTTT.

The genes are TRBV10-3 and TRBJ2-2, with D perhaps matching TRBD1 (5 bases). The CDR3 is 16 residues long. Looked up from germline, CDR1 is ENHRY and CDR2 is SYGVKD. The V end lost 0 bases, the J end lost 6 bases, and 14 bases lay between the germline ends. DNA for the CDR3: TGTGCCATCAGTGAGTCGTTCAGGGAAGGGGCCGGGGAGCTGTTTTTT. Protein: CAISESFREGAGELFF.

This CDR3 reads CASRPPDRFTNEKLFF. CDR3 DNA sequence: TGTGCCAGTAGGCCCCCTGACAGATTCACTAATGAAAAACTGTTTTTT. The J gene is TRBJ1-4, the V gene TRBV19, with D maybe TRBD1 (5 bases). Between the trimmed V and J ends, which lost 6 bases and 2 bases, there was a span of 16 bases. CDR1 is LNHDA and CDR2 is SQIVND in the germline V gene (reference sequence). CDR3 length: 16 residues.

The chain employs TRBV27 and TRBJ2-2; D unresolved. Trimming left V 5 bases short and J 8 bases short, with 12 bases between. Germline loops: CDR1 MNHEY, CDR2 SMNVEV (reference sequence). The CDR3 loop spans 13 amino acids. CDR3 nucleotide sequence: TGTGCCAGCAGTCCCCGGATGGAGGGGGAGCTGTTTTTT. Amino acids: CASSPRMEGELFF.

The V and J genes are TRBV7-3 and TRBJ1-1, with TRBD1 as a possible D gene (6 bases). This CDR3 region has 13 residues. Germline CDR1 and CDR2: SGHTA and FQGTGA. The V end was cut by 3 bases, the J end by 8 bases, with 13 bases between. This chain's CDR3 is CASSFPGAREAFF. CDR3 nucleotide sequence: TGTGCCAGCAGCTTCCCAGGGGCGAGGGAAGCTTTCTTT.

This clone was detected once. The J gene is TRBJ2-1, the V gene TRBV7-9; D may be TRBD1 (7 bases). V lost 5 bases and J 7 bases, leaving 18 bases between the germline ends. The CDR3 is 15 amino acids. The germline V gene has CDR1 SEHNR and CDR2 FQNEAQ (reference sequence). The CDR3 DNA reads as TGTGCCAGCAGCCCCCAGGAGGGGACAGAAAATGAGCAGTTCTTC. Its protein is CASSPQEGTENEQFF.

The rearrangement uses TRBV28 and TRBJ2-7, with D perhaps matching TRBD2 (6 bases). Germline V gene data show CDR1 as MDHEN and CDR2 as SYDVKM. V lost 3 bases, J lost 2 bases, and 14 bases lay in between. The CDR3 contains 15 residues. The CDR3 sequence: CASSLPGLSPYEQYF. The CDR3 DNA reads TGTGCCAGCAGTTTGCCGGGACTTTCTCCCTACGAGCAGTACTTC.

V gene TRBV7-2 combines with J gene TRBJ2-1; TRBD2 is a possible D gene (5 bases). In germline, CDR1 is SGHTA, CDR2 FQGNSA. V was trimmed by 5 bases and J by 0 bases, leaving 14 bases between them. The CDR3 totals 16 residues. CDR3 nucleotide sequence: TGTGCCAGCAGCGAGGGTTGGCGGACCTCCTACAATGAGCAGTTCTTC. Protein sequence: CASSEGWRTSYNEQFF. The variable domain in full, completed from reference TRBV7-2 and TRBJ2-1, reads GAGVSQSPSNKVTEKGKDVELRCDPISGHTALYWYRQSLGQGLEFLIYFQGNSAPDKSGLPSDRFSAERTGGSVSTLTIQRTQQEDSAVYLCASSEGWRTSYNEQFFGPGTRLTVL.

The J gene is TRBJ1-5, the V gene TRBV19; TRBD1 is a possible D gene (6 bases). CDR3 length: 12 residues. CDR1 is LNHDA, CDR2 SQIVND, per germline (reference sequence). V lost 0 bases and J 15 bases, leaving 12 bases between the germline ends. The DNA of the CDR3 is TGTGCCAGTAGTATAGATTGGGAGGACAGGCATTTT. Residues: CASSIDWEDRHF.

This chain uses TRBV6-6 with TRBJ1-6, with 10 positions matching TRBD1. CDR1 and CDR2 (germline): MNHNY, SVGAGI (reference sequence). The junction had 4 bases not matched to a gene; V was cut back by 0 bases and J by 11 bases. CDR3 length: 15 amino acids. The CDR3 DNA follows: TGTGCCAGCAGTTACTCCGGGACAGGGGAGGCACCCCTCCACTTT. It translates to CASSYSGTGEAPLHF.

V gene TRBV6-4 combines with J gene TRBJ1-1, with a possible D match to TRBD1 (5 bases). V was pared by 6 bases and J by 1 base, with 24 bases between. This CDR3 contains 18 residues. Germline loops: CDR1 MRHNA, CDR2 SNTAGT. Here the CDR3 DNA reads TGTGCCAGCAGGATTCCGACGGGGCCCCTGTTTTGGAACACTGAAGCTTTCTTT. Its translation is CASRIPTGPLFWNTEAFF.